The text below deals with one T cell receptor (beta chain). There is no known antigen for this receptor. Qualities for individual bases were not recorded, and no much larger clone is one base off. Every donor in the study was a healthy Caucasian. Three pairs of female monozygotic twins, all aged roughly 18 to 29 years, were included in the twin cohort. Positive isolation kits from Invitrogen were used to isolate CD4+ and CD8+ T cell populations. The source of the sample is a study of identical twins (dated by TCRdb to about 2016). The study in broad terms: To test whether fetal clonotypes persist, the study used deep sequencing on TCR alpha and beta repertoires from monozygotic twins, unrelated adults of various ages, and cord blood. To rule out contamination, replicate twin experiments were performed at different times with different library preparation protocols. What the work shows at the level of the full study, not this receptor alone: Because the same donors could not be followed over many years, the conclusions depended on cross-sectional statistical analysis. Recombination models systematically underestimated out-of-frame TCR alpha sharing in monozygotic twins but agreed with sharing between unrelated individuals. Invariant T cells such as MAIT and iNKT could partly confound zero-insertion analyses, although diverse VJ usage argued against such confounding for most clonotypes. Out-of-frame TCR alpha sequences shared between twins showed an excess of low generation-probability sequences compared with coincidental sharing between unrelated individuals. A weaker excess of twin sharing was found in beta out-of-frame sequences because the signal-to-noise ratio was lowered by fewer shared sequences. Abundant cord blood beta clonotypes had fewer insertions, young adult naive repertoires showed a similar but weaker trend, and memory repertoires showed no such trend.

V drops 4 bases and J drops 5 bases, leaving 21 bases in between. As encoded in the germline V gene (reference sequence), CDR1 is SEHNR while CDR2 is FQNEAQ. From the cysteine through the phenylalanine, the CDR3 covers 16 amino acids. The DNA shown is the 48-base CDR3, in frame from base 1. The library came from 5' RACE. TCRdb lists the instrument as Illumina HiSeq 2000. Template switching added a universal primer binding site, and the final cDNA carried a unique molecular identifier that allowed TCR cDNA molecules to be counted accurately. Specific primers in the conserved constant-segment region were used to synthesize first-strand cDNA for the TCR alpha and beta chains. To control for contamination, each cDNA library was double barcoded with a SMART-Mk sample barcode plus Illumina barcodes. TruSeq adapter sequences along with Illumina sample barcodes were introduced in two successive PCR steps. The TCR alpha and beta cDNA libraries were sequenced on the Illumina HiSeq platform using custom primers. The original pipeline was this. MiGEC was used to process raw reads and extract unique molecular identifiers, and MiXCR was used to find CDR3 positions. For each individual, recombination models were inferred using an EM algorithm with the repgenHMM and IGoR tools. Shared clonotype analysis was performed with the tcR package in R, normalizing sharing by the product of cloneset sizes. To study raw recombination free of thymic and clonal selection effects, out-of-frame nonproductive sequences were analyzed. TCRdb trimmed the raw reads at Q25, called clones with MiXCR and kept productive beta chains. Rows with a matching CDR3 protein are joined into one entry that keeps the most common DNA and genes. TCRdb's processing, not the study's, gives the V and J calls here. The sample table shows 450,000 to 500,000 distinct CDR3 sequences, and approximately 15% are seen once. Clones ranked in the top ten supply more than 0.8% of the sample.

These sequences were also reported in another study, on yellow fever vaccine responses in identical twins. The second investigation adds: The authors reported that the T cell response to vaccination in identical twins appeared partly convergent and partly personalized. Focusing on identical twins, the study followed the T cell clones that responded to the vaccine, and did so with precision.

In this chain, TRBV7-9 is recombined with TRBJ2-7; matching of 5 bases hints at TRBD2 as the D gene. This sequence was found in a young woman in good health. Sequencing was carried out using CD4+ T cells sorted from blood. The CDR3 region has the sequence CASSSLASGGEDEQYF. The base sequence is TGTGCCAGCAGCTCCCTTGCATCAGGAGGAGAAGACGAGCAGTACTTC.